This passage covers 29 T cell receptor beta chains from one sample sequenced in a study of blood T cells in healthy people across ages. Then a second PCR, running roughly 7 to 11 cycles, was carried out with a sample-barcoded 5' primer and a J-beta primer mix. TCRdb itself ran the 5' RACE reads through MiXCR, one entry per CDR3 protein. The sample contains 1.5 million to 2 million distinct CDR3 sequences, approximately 50% of which appear only once. Source material: blood. The receptors originated from a woman in her forties in good health.

This clonotype came up a few times. The chain employs TRBV4-1 and TRBJ2-1, with TRBD2 matching over 14 bases. The junction had 6 bases not matched to a gene; V was cut back by 3 bases and J by 8 bases. CDR1 is MGHRA and CDR2 is YSYEKL in the germline V gene. The CDR3 has 16 amino acids. Here the CDR3 reads CASSQGTSGGRDEQFF. In DNA form, the CDR3 reads TGCGCCAGCAGCCAGGGGACTAGCGGGGGCCGGGATGAGCAGTTCTTC.

With respect to this clonotype: One junction end disagrees with the germline gene, perhaps due to a read error. V is TRBV7-2 and J is TRBJ2-7; either TRBD1 or TRBD2 may fit D (6 bases each). The V gene's germline CDR1 is SGHTA and CDR2 FQGNSA. This CDR3 is 15 amino acids long. The CDR3 DNA follows: TGTGCCAGCAGCGCAAGGGGGGCAGACGCCTACGTGCAGTACTTC. The encoded protein is CASSARGADAYVQYF.

CDR3 amino acids: CASSSGAPPYNEQYF. In DNA, the CDR3 is TGTGCCAGCAGCAGCGGGGCACCCCCCTACAATGAGCAGTACTTC. The chain employs TRBV25-1 and TRBJ2-1; 7 nucleotides agree with TRBD2. The J call may be faulty, since TRBJ2-7 better matches the DNA end. Germline assignment: CDR1 MGHDK and CDR2 SYGVNS. This CDR3 region has 15 residues.

The V gene is TRBV29-1, the J gene TRBJ2-3; D may be TRBD1 (6 bases). The CDR3 contains 14 residues. The germline V gene encodes CDR1 SQVTM and CDR2 ANQGSEA. V lost 4 bases to trimming and J lost 2 bases, with 13 bases between them. The CDR3 loop is CSVAAGAITDTQYF. DNA of the CDR3: TGCAGCGTTGCGGCAGGGGCGATCACAGATACGCAGTATTTT.

This rearrangement joins TRBV7-9 to TRBJ2-1; possible D gene TRBD2, 6 bases. The V end was cut by 5 bases, the J end by 4 bases, with 15 bases between. Germline assignment: CDR1 SEHNR and CDR2 FQNEAQ (reference sequence). The CDR3 is made up of 15 amino acids. The CDR3 sequence is CASSPPSGAYNEQFF. DNA for the CDR3: TGTGCCAGCAGCCCCCCCTCGGGAGCGTACAATGAGCAGTTCTTC. Drawing the rest from reference TRBV7-9 and TRBJ2-1, the complete variable domain is DTGVSQNPRHKITKRGQNVTFRCDPISEHNRLYWYRQTLGQGPEFLTYFQNEAQLEKSRLLSDRFSAERPKGSFSTLEIQRTEQGDSAMYLCASSPPSGAYNEQFFGPGTRLTVL.

This clonotype was picked up many times. The DNA of the CDR3 is TGTGCCAGCAGCCTAACAGGACAGGGTGGCTACGAGCAGTACTTC. This translates into CASSLTGQGGYEQYF. The V call is TRBV28, the J call TRBJ2-7, with 8 nucleotides matching TRBD1. The CDR3 is made up of 15 amino acids. CDR1 is MDHEN, CDR2 SYDVKM, per germline. Trimming removed 6 bases from V and 3 bases from J; junction bases left unmatched: 10. Drawing the rest from reference TRBV28 and TRBJ2-7, the complete variable domain is DVKVTQSSRYLVKRTGEKVFLECVQDMDHENMFWYRQDPGLGLRLIYFSYDVKMKEKGDIPEGYSVSREKKERFSLILESASTNQTSMYLCASSLTGQGGYEQYFGPGTRLTVT.

This clonotype was seen more than once but under ten times. The rearrangement links TRBV2 to TRBJ1-5; TRBD1 is a possible D gene (6 bases). CDR1 is SNHLY, CDR2 FYNNEI, per germline. The CDR3 spans 16 residues. V was pared by 6 bases and J by 1 base, with 16 bases between. This chain's CDR3 is CASREKGGVSNQPQHF. CDR3 nucleotide sequence: TGTGCCAGCAGGGAAAAAGGGGGGGTGAGCAATCAGCCCCAGCATTTT.

This clonotype showed up just a few times. CDR3 DNA: TGTGCCAGCAGCTTAGATGGTTCCGGCGGGGGGATGAATGAGCAGTTCTTC. Amino acids: CASSLDGSGGGMNEQFF. The genes are TRBV11-3 and TRBJ2-1; 8 bases are shared with TRBD2. Germline lookup yields CDR1 SGHNT and CDR2 YENEEA. V was pared by 0 bases and J by 7 bases, with 11 bases of the junction left unmatched. This CDR3 comprises 17 residues.

This chain links TRBV7-9 with TRBJ1-1; 7 positions match TRBD1. The CDR3 runs to 14 residues. V gave up 7 bases and J gave up 0 bases; unmatched junction bases: 5. Germline V gene data show CDR1 as SEHNR and CDR2 as FQNEAQ (reference sequence). As DNA, the CDR3 is TGTGCCAGCATCCCACAGGGGATGAACACTGAAGCTTTCTTT. This sequence encodes CASIPQGMNTEAFF.

This clonotype has just a few counts. The rearrangement joins TRBV29-1 to TRBJ2-1; the match to TRBD2 covers 7 bases. The CDR3 runs 14 residues. Germline V gives CDR1 SQVTM, CDR2 ANQGSEA. The trim removed 5 bases at V and 4 bases at J, leaving 8 bases unmatched. Here the CDR3 reads CSVRSGDLYNEQFF. The CDR3 DNA is TGCAGCGTTAGGAGCGGGGATTTGTACAATGAGCAGTTCTTC.

This clonotype came up once. The V and J genes are TRBV28 and TRBJ2-1; D not certain. Germline CDR1 is MDHEN and CDR2 is SYDVKM. This CDR3 is built from 15 residues. Trimming removed 8 bases from V and 0 bases from J, with 14 bases in between. The CDR3 reads CASYNLPNSYNEQFF. The DNA of the CDR3 is TGTGCCAGCTATAACCTACCCAACTCCTACAATGAGCAGTTCTTC.

V gene TRBV18 combines with J gene TRBJ2-7; possible D gene TRBD2, 6 bases. CDR1 KGHSH and CDR2 LQKENI come from the germline V gene. V lost 9 bases and J 0 bases, leaving 24 bases between the germline ends. The CDR3 spans 17 residues. Written as DNA, the CDR3 is TGTGCCAGTTCAATCATTAACGGGGACTCAAGCTCCTACGAGCAGTACTTC. Residues: CASSIINGDSSSYEQYF.

The chain links TRBV28 to TRBJ2-3, with 11 bases identical to TRBD2. Germline V gene data show CDR1 as MDHEN and CDR2 as SYDVKM. The CDR3 is made up of 18 amino acids. V lost 3 bases and J lost 3; bases outside the gene matches: 11. CDR3 DNA sequence: TGTGCCAGCAGTTTTAGCGGGGGGGCAAGGTTTCATACAGATACGCAGTATTTT. Protein sequence: CASSFSGGARFHTDTQYF.

The V call is TRBV15, the J call TRBJ2-1; 9 nucleotides match TRBD1. There are 16 residues in the CDR3. The V segment lost 1 base and the J segment 9 bases; nucleotides outside the gene matches: 10. Germline assignment: CDR1 LNHNV and CDR2 YYDKDF (reference sequence). CDR3 coding DNA: TGTGCCACCAGCAGAGGCCCCCCTGGACAGGGGAGTGAGCAGTTCTTC. Protein sequence: CATSRGPPGQGSEQFF.

This clonotype was counted only a few times. V and J are TRBV29-1 and TRBJ2-7, with D unclear. The CDR3 runs 14 residues. From germline, CDR1 is SQVTM and CDR2 ANQGSEA. V lost 4 bases to trimming and J lost 0 bases, with 13 bases between them. The CDR3 DNA sequence: TGCAGCGTTGTCGGATCCCAAACCTCCTACGAGCAGTACTTC. Amino acid sequence: CSVVGSQTSYEQYF.

A few counts support this clonotype. This chain links TRBV20-1 with TRBJ2-3; unclear D gene. Trimming removed 0 bases at V and 8 bases at J, with 12 bases between. CDR3 length: 13 residues. Germline assignment: CDR1 DFQATT and CDR2 SNEGSKA (reference sequence). This CDR3 reads CSARDVATSTQYF. CDR3 nucleotide sequence: TGCAGTGCTAGAGATGTGGCTACGAGTACGCAGTATTTT.

The rearrangement uses TRBV12-3 or TRBV12-4 and TRBJ2-1; 10 nucleotides agree with TRBD2. CDR3 length: 15 residues. Trimming removed 4 bases from V and 10 bases from J; junction bases left unmatched: 10. The chain's CDR3 is CASSSQRGGRREQFF. The CDR3 coding sequence is TGTGCCAGCAGTTCCCAGCGGGGGGGCCGACGAGAGCAGTTCTTC.

This clonotype was picked up a small number of times. The V gene is TRBV5-1, the J gene TRBJ2-1; 12 nucleotides align to TRBD2. The J segment lost 10 bases and the V segment lost 3 bases, leaving 8 bases of the junction unmatched. The CDR3 has 15 amino acids. Looked up from germline, CDR1 is SGHRS and CDR2 is YFSETQ. CDR3 DNA: TGCGCCAGCAGCTGGACTAGCGGGGCCGGGGGGGAGCAGTTCTTC. It specifies CASSWTSGAGGEQFF. Full variable domain (rest looked up from reference TRBV5-1 and TRBJ2-1): KAGVTQTPRYLIKTRGQQVTLSCSPISGHRSVSWYQQTPGQGLQFLFEYFSETQRNKGNFPGRFSGRQFSNSRSEMNVSTLELGDSALYLCASSWTSGAGGEQFFGPGTRLTVL.

This clonotype occurred a few times. The chain is built from TRBV29-1 and TRBJ2-7, with unresolved D. This CDR3 is 16 amino acids long. CDR1 is SQVTM, CDR2 ANQGSEA, per germline. V was trimmed by 3 bases and J by 2 bases, leaving 20 bases between them. CDR3 nucleotides: TGCAGCGTTGAGCTCAGATTTCCGACGGGTACCTACGAGCAGTACTTC. It specifies CSVELRFPTGTYEQYF.

This clonotype was seen once. The chain joins TRBV6-6 to TRBJ2-5, with D possibly being TRBD1 (6 bases). Germline V gene lookup returns CDR1 MNHNY and CDR2 SVGAGI (reference sequence). The CDR3 totals 15 residues. Trimming shortened V by 0 bases and J by 4 bases, and 12 bases separated the two germline ends. CDR3 region: CASSYSPGAGETQYF. The CDR3 DNA reads as TGTGCCAGCAGTTACTCCCCAGGGGCGGGAGAGACCCAGTACTTC.

This clonotype was detected only a few times. This rearrangement joins TRBV7-2 to TRBJ2-7; TRBD1 aligns across 11 bases. The CDR3 consists of 15 residues. Germline V gene lookup returns CDR1 SGHTA and CDR2 FQGNSA. V lost 1 base to trimming and J lost 6 bases; unmatched junction nucleotides: 5. The CDR3 nucleotides are TGTGCCAGCAGCTTAGTGGACAGGGGGCGAGGCGAGCAGTACTTC. This translates into CASSLVDRGRGEQYF.

This chain uses TRBV4-1 with TRBJ1-1, with TRBD1 as a possible D gene (6 bases). The V and J ends lost 0 bases and 3 bases respectively, with 11 bases between them. This CDR3 contains 15 residues. Germline lookup yields CDR1 MGHRA and CDR2 YSYEKL. Here the CDR3 DNA reads TGCGCCAGCAGCCAAGACGGCAGGGGCGACACTGAAGCTTTCTTT. It translates to CASSQDGRGDTEAFF.

This sequence joins TRBV13 and TRBJ2-5; 7 nucleotides line up with TRBD2. V was pared by 5 bases and J by 2 bases, with 5 bases of the junction left unmatched. The CDR3 is 14 amino acids. Germline-derived CDR1 and CDR2 are PRHDT and FYEKMQ (reference sequence). The CDR3 DNA follows: TGTGCCAGCAGCCGCAGGACTAGTCAAGAGACCCAGTACTTC. Translated: CASSRRTSQETQYF.

The rearrangement links TRBV6-1 to TRBJ1-2; D remains unclear. This CDR3 region has 13 residues. Per the germline V gene, CDR1 is MNHNS and CDR2 is SASEGT. Trimming shortened V by 3 bases and J by 3 bases, and 8 bases separated the two germline ends. This chain's CDR3 is CASSEKEYYGYTF. DNA of the CDR3: TGTGCCAGCAGTGAGAAGGAATACTATGGCTACACCTTC.

The CDR3 coding sequence is TGTGCCAGCAGTATCGCCCAGGGTCTTAATGAAAAACTGTTTTTT. Its protein is CASSIAQGLNEKLFF. This sequence joins TRBV7-9 and TRBJ1-4, with D possibly matching TRBD1 (5 bases). This CDR3 has 15 residues. The germline V gene has CDR1 SEHNR and CDR2 FQNEAQ (reference sequence). Between the trimmed V and J ends, which lost 6 bases and 4 bases, there was a span of 15 bases. Together with reference TRBV7-9 and TRBJ1-4, the CDR3 gives the full variable domain: DTGVSQNPRHKITKRGQNVTFRCDPISEHNRLYWYRQTLGQGPEFLTYFQNEAQLEKSRLLSDRFSAERPKGSFSTLEIQRTEQGDSAMYLCASSIAQGLNEKLFFGSGTQLSVL.

The genes are TRBV3-1 and TRBJ1-2; 7 bases match TRBD1. The germline CDR1 and CDR2 sequences are LGHDT and YNNKEL (reference sequence). The length of the CDR3 is 17 residues. The trim removed 2 bases at V and 4 bases at J, leaving 13 bases unmatched. CDR3 protein: CASSQSGGRQGLYGYTF. The DNA for the CDR3 is TGTGCCAGCAGCCAATCCGGGGGACGACAGGGACTCTATGGCTACACCTTC.

This clonotype was picked up one time. V is TRBV11-1 and J is TRBJ2-7; D call uncertain. Germline assignment: CDR1 SGHAT and CDR2 FQDESV (reference sequence). V lost 5 bases and J 0 bases, leaving 14 bases between the germline ends. This CDR3 spans 15 amino acids. The CDR3 here is CASSPRAGYSYEQYF. CDR3 bases: TGTGCCAGCAGCCCTAGGGCCGGCTACTCCTACGAGCAGTACTTC.

The rearrangement joins TRBV24-1 to TRBJ2-3; D is possibly TRBD2 (7 bases). Trimming left V 9 bases short and J 5 bases short, with 14 bases between. The CDR3 sequence is 13 residues long. Germline CDR1 and CDR2: KGHDR and SFDVKD. The CDR3 nucleotides read TGTGCCACCGGGGGGGGCGCATTAGATACGCAGTATTTT. Translation: CATGGGALDTQYF.

This clonotype was detected a few times. V is TRBV7-2 and J is TRBJ2-3; D is possibly TRBD2 (5 bases). V was cut by 3 bases and J by 0 bases, with 16 bases left in between. The CDR3 contains 17 residues. The germline V gene has CDR1 SGHTA and CDR2 FQGNSA. The CDR3 loop reads CASSFGLGPPSTDTQYF. DNA for the CDR3: TGTGCCAGCAGCTTTGGACTCGGGCCCCCAAGCACAGATACGCAGTATTTT.